The TCR beta chain under discussion was sequenced for a study of shared clonotypes between healthy human individuals. About the study: Aged 18 to 49, the donors were a couple of women and a few men.

With 1 base removed from V and 0 bases from J, the gap between germline ends came to 12 bases. CDR1 is SGHVS and CDR2 is FNYEAQ in the germline V gene. The CDR3 runs to 16 residues. Genomic DNA per cell subset filled all wells of several immunoSEQ plates. The repertoire was sequenced with immunoSEQ multiplex PCR; TCRdb's copy has only in-frame clones and lacks some. This table has about a million clones, 70% to 80% appearing once. This clone was detected once. Caucasian adults residing in Nashville, Tennessee made up all the donors. The genes are TRBV7-6 and TRBJ1-2; D is ambiguous. Sequencing was done on a sample of memory CD4+ T cells from PBMCs. Subset indicated: CD45RA-negative fraction. The receptor was isolated from a man in his late teens or twenties in good health. Some clones in this sample may be carry-over from other donors' samples. The CDR3 DNA follows: TGTGCCAGCAGCTTAGGGAGCTCAGCCTCTAACTATGGCTACACCTTC. Encoded protein: CASSLGSSASNYGYTF.